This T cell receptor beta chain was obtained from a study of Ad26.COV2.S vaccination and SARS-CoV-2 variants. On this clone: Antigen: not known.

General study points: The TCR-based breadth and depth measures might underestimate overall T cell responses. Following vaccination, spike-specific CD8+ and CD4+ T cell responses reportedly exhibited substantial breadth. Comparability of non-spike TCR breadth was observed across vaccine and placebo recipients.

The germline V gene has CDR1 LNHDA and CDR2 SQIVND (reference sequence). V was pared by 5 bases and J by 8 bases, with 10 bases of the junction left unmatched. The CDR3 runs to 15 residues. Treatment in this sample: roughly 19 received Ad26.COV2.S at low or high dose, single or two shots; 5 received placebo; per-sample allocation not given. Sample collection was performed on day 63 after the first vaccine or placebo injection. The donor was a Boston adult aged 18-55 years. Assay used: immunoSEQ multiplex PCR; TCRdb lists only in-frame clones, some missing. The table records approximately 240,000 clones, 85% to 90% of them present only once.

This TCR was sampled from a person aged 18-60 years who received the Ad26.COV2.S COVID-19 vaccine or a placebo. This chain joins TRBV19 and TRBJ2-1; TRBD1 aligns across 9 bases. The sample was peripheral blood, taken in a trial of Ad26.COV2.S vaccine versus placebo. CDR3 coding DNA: TGTGCCAGTAGTTCCACAGGGGGCGAATTTCATGAGCAGTTCTTC. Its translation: CASSSTGGEFHEQFF.